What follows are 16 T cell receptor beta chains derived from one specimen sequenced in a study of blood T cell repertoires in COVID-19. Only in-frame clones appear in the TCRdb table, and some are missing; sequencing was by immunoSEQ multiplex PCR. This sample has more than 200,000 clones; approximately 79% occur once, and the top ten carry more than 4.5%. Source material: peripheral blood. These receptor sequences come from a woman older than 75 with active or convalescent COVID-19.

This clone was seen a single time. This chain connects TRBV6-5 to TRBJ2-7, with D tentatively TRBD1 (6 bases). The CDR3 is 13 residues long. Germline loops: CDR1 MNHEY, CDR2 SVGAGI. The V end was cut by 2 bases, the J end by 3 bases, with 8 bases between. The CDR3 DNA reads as TGTGCCAGCAGTTACGGGACACTCTACGAGCAGTACTTC. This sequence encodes CASSYGTLYEQYF.

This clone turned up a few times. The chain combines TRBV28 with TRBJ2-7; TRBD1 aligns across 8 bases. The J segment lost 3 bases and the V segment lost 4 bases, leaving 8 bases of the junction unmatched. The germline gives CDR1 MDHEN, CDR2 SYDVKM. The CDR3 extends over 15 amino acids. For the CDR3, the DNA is TGTGCCAGCAGTTCGAATCAGGGGGCGTTCTACGAGCAGTACTTC. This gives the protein CASSSNQGAFYEQYF.

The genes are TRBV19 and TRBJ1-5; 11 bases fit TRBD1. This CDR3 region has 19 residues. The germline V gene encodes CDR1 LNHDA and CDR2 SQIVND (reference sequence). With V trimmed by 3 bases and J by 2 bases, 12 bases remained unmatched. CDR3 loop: CASSIRRGQGGWGNQPQHF. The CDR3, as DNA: TGTGCCAGTAGTATCCGCCGGGGACAGGGGGGCTGGGGCAATCAGCCCCAGCATTTT. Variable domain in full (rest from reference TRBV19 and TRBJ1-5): DGGITQSPKYLFRKEGQNVTLSCEQNLNHDAMYWYRQDPGQGLRLIYYSQIVNDFQKGDIAEGYSVSREKKESFPLTVTSAQKNPTAFYLCASSIRRGQGGWGNQPQHFGDGTRLSIL.

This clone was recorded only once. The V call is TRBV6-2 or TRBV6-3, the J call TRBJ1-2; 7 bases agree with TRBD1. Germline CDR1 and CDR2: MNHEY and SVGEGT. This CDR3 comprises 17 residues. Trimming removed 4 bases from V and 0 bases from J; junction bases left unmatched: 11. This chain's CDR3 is CASSSPRRGEANYGYTF. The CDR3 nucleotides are TGTGCCAGCAGTTCTCCACGCAGGGGGGAAGCTAACTATGGCTACACCTTC.

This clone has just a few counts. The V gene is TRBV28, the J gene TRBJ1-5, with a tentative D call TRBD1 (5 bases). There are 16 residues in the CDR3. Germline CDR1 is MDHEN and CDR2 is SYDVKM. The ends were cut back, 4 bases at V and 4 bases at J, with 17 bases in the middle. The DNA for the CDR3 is TGTGCCAGCAGTTACCCATGGCGGGGGGGTAATCAGCCCCAGCATTTT. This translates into CASSYPWRGGNQPQHF. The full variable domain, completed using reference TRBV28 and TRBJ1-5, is DVKVTQSSRYLVKRTGEKVFLECVQDMDHENMFWYRQDPGLGLRLIYFSYDVKMKEKGDIPEGYSVSREKKERFSLILESASTNQTSMYLCASSYPWRGGNQPQHFGDGTRLSIL.

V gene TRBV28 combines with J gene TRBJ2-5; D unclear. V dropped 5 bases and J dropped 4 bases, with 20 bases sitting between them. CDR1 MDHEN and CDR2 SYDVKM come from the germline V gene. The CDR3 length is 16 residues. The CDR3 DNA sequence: TGTGCCAGCAGTCCCTCGACCGATATCCGCGGAGAGACCCAGTACTTC. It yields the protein CASSPSTDIRGETQYF.

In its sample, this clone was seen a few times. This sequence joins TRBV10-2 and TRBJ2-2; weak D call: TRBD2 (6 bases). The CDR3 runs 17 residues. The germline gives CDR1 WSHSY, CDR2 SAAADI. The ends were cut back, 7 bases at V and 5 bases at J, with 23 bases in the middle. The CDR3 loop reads CASNNLLRERWTGELFF. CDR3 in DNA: TGCGCCAGCAACAATCTTTTACGGGAGCGGTGGACCGGGGAGCTGTTTTTT.

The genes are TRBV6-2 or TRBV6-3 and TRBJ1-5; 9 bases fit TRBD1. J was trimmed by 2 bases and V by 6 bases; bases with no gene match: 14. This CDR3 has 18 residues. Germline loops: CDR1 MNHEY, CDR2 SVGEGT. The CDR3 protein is CASSQSRDRVWGNQPQHF. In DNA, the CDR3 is TGTGCCAGCAGCCAGTCCCGGGACAGGGTTTGGGGCAATCAGCCCCAGCATTTT.

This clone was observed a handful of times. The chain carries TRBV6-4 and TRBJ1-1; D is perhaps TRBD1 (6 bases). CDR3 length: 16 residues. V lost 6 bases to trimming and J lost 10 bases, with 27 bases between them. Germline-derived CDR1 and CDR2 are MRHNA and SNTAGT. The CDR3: CASSVSLTGTMSGAFF. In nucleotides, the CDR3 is TGTGCCAGCAGCGTAAGCCTCACCGGGACAATGAGTGGAGCTTTCTTT.

This CDR3 reads CATSSRGGAGHKENEQFF. CDR3 nucleotide sequence: TGTGCCACCAGTTCGCGTGGAGGGGCGGGCCACAAGGAGAATGAGCAGTTCTTC. This chain uses TRBV24-1 with TRBJ2-1; perhaps TRBD2 as D (6 bases). V dropped 6 bases and J dropped 7 bases, with 27 bases sitting between them. Looked up from germline, CDR1 is KGHDR and CDR2 is SFDVKD. The CDR3 runs to 18 residues.

DNA of the CDR3: TGTGCCACCAGCAGAGATGACCCGGGGGACGGGGAGTGGGATACGCAGTATTTT. Residues: CATSRDDPGDGEWDTQYF. The rearrangement joins TRBV15 to TRBJ2-3, with D possibly being TRBD2 (6 bases). The germline V gene has CDR1 LNHNV and CDR2 YYDKDF (reference sequence). The CDR3 covers 18 residues. The ends were cut back, 0 bases at V and 6 bases at J, with 22 bases in the middle.

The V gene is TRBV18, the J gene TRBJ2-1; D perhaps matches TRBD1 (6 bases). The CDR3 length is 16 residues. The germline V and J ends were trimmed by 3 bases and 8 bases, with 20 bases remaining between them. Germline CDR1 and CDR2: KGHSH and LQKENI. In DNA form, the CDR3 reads TGTGCCAGCTCACCTGGACAGCCTCAAGCAAATGATGAGCAGTTCTTC. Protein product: CASSPGQPQANDEQFF.

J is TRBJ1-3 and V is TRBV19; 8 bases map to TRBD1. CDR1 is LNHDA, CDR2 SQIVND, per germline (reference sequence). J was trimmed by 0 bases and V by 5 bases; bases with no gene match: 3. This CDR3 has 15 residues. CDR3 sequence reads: CASSAGTGSGNTIYF. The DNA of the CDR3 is TGTGCCAGTAGTGCCGGGACAGGCTCTGGAAACACCATATATTTT.

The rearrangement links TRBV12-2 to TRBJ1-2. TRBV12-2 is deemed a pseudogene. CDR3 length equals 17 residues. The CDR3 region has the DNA TGTGCAAGTCGCTTAGGGAGGTGGTGGTGTGCCGAGTATGGCTACACCTTC. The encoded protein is CASRLGRWWCAEYGYTF.

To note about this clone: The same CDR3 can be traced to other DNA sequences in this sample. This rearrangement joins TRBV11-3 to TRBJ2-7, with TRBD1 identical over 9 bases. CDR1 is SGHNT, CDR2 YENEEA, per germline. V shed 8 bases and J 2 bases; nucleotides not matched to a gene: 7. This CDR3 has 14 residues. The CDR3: CASSLGTGPYEQYF. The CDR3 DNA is TGTGCCAGCTCCTTAGGGACAGGGCCCTACGAGCAGTACTTC.

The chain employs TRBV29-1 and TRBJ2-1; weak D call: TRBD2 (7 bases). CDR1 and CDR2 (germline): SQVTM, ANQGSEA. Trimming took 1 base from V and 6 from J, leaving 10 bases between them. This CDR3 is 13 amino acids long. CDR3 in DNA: TGCAGCGTTGAAGGGCGGGGGCTCAATGAGCAGTTCTTC. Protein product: CSVEGRGLNEQFF.